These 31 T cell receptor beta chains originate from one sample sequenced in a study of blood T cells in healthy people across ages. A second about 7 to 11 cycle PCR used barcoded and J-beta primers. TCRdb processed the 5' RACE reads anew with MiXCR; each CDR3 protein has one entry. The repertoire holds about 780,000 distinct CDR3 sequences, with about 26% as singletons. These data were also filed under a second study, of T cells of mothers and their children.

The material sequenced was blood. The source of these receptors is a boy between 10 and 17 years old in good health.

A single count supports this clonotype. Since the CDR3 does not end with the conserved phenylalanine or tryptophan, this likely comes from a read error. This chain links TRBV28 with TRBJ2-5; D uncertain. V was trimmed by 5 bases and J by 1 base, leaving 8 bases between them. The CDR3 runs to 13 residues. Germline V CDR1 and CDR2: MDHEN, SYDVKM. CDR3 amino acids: CASSKGSQETQYS. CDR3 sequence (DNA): TGTGCCAGCAGTAAGGGCAGCCAAGAGACCCAGTACTCC.

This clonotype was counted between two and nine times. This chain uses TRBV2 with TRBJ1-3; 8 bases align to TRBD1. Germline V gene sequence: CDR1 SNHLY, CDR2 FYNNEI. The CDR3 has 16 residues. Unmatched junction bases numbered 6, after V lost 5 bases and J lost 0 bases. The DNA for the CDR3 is TGTGCCAGCAGTTTGTTTACAGGGGGCTCTGGAAACACCATATATTTT. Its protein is CASSLFTGGSGNTIYF.

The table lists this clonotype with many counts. CDR3 sequence (DNA): TGTGCCAGCAGCTTGGGGGTAGGGGAGCAGTACTTC. Translated, it gives CASSLGVGEQYF. The chain employs TRBV7-8 and TRBJ2-7; D possibly matches TRBD1 or TRBD2 (5 bases each). CDR1 SGHVS and CDR2 FQNEAQ come from the germline V gene. The CDR3 has 12 amino acids. Trimming took 3 bases from V and 7 from J, leaving 10 bases between them.

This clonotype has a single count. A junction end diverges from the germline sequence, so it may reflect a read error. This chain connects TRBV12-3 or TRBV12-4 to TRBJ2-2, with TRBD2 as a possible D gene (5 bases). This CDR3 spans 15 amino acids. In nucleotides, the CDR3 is TGTGCCAGCAGGGTAACAAGAAGGAACATCGGGGAGCTATTTTTT. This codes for CASRVTRRNIGELFF.

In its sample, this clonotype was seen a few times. CDR3 protein: CASSQDYRGREQYF. The CDR3 coding sequence is TGTGCCAGCAGCCAAGATTACAGGGGAAGGGAGCAGTACTTC. This chain uses TRBV4-2 with TRBJ2-7; 7 positions match TRBD1. Germline V CDR1 and CDR2: LGHNA, YNFKEQ. The J segment lost 7 bases and the V segment lost 0 bases, leaving 6 bases of the junction unmatched. The CDR3 loop spans 14 amino acids.

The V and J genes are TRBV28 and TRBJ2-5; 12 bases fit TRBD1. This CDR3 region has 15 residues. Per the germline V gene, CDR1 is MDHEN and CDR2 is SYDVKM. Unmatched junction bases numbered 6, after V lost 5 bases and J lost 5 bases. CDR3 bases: TGTGCCAGCAGTGGAGGGGACAGGGGGCACGAGACCCAGTACTTC. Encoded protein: CASSGGDRGHETQYF.

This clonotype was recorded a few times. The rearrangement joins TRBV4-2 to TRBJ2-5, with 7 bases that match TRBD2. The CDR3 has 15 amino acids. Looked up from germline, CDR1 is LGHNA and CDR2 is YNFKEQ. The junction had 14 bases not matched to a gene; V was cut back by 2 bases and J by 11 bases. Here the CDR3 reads CASSQSGLPPSEQYF. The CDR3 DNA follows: TGTGCCAGCAGCCAATCGGGACTACCACCCAGTGAGCAGTACTTC.

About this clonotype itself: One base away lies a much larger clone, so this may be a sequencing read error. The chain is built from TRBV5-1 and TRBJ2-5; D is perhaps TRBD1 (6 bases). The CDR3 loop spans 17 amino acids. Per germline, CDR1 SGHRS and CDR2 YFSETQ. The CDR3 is CAGSLGFERGTRETQYF. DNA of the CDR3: TGCGCCGGCAGCTTGGGGTTCGAGCGAGGGACAAGAGAGACCCAGTACTTC.

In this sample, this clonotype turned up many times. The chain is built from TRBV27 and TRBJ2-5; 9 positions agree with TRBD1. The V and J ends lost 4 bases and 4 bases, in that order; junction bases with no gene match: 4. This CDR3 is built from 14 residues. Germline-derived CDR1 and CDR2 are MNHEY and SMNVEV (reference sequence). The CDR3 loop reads CASSSGQGVETQYF. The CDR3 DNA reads TGTGCCAGCAGTTCGGGACAGGGTGTAGAGACCCAGTACTTC.

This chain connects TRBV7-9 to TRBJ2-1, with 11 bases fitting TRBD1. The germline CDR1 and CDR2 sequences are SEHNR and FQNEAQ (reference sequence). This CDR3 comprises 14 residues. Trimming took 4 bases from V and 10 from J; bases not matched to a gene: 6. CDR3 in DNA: TGTGCCAGCAGCTACGGACAGGGGGCATGGGAGCAGTTCTTC. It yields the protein CASSYGQGAWEQFF.

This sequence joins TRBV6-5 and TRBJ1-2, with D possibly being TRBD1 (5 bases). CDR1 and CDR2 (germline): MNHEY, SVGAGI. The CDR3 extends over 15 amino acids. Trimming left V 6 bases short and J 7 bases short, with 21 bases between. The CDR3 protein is CASSRSGIPYLGYTF. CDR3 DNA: TGTGCCAGCAGCCGATCAGGGATCCCCTACCTTGGCTACACCTTC.

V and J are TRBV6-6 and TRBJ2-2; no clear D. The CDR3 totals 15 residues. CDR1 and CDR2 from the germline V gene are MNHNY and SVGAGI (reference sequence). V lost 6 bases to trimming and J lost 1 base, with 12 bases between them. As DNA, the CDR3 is TGTGCCAGCAGGCGAATAGGCGGGAACACCGGGGAGCTGTTTTTT. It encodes CASRRIGGNTGELFF.

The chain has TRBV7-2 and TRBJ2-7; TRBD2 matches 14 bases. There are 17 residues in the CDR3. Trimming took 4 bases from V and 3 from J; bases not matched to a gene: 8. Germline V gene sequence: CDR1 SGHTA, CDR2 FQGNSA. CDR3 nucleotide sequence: TGTGCCAGCAGCTCCGGGACTAGCGGGGGAACTCGCTACGAGCAGTACTTC. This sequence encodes CASSSGTSGGTRYEQYF.

This chain's CDR3 is CASSYPDTGYSNQPQHF. The CDR3 region has the DNA TGTGCCAGCAGTTACCCCGACACAGGGTATAGCAATCAGCCCCAGCATTTT. The chain links TRBV6-5 to TRBJ1-5; D might be TRBD1 (6 bases). The germline CDR1 and CDR2 sequences are MNHEY and SVGAGI. The CDR3 spans 17 residues. V shed 2 bases and J shed 0 bases, with 14 bases lying between them.

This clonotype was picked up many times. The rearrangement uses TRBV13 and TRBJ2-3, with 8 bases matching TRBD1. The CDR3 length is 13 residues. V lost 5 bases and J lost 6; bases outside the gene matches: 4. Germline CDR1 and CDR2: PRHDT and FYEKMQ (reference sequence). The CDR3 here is CASSPRTGDTQYF. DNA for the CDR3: TGTGCCAGCAGCCCACGGACAGGGGATACGCAGTATTTT.

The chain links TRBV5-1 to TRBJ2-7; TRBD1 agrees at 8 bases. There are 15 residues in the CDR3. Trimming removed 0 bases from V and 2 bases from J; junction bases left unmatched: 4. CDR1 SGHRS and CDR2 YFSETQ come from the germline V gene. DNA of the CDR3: TGCGCCAGCAGCTTGGGGACAGGGAAAACCTACGAGCAGTACTTC. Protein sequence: CASSLGTGKTYEQYF.

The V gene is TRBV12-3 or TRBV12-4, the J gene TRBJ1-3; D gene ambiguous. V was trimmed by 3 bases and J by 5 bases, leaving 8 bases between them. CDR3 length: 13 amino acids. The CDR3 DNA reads TGTGCCAGCAGTTTGTCCGGAAGAAACACCATATATTTT. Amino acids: CASSLSGRNTIYF.

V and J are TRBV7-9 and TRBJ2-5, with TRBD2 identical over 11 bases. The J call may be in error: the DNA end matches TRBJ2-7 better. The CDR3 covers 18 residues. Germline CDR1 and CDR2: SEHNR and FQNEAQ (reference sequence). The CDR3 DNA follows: TGTGCCAGCAGCCGGATGGGGACTAGCGGCCCTAGGAGCTACGAGCAGTACTTC. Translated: CASSRMGTSGPRSYEQYF.

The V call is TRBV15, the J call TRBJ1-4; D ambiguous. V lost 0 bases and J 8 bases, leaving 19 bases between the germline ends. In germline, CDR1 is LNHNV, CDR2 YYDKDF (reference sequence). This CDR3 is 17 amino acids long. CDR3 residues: CATSRDIIGTSDEKLFF. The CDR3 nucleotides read TGTGCCACCAGCAGAGATATAATTGGTACTTCCGACGAAAAACTGTTTTTT.

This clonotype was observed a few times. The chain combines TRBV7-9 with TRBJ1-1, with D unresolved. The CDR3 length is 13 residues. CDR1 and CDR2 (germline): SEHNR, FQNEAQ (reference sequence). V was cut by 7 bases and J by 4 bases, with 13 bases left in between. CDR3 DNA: TGTGCCAGCACCGGAACAATAGGCACTGAAGCTTTCTTT. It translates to CASTGTIGTEAFF.

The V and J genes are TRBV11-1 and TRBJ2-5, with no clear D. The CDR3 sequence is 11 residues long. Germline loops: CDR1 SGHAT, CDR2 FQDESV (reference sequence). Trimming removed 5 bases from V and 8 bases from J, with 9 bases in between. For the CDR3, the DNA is TGTGCCAGCAGCCCCGGTCCCACCCAGTACTTC. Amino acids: CASSPGPTQYF.

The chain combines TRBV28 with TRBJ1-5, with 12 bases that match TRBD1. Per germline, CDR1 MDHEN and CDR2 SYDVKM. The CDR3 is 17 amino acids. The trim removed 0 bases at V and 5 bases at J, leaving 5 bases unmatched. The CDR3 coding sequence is TGTGCCAGCAGTTTATGGGCCGGGACAGGGGGCGATCAGCCCCAGCATTTT. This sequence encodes CASSLWAGTGGDQPQHF.

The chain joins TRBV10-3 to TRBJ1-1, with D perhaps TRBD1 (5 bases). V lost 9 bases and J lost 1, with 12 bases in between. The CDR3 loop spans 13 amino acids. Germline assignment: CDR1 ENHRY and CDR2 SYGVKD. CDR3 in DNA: TGTGCCATGGGATCAGGGACGAACACTGAAGCTTTCTTT. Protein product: CAMGSGTNTEAFF.

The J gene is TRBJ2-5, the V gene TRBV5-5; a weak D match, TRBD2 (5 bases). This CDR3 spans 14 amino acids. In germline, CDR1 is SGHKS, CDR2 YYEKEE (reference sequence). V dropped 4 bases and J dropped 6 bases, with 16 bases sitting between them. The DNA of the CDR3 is TGTGCCAGCAGCCCCCGGAGGTTTTTACAGACCCAGTACTTC. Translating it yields CASSPRRFLQTQYF.

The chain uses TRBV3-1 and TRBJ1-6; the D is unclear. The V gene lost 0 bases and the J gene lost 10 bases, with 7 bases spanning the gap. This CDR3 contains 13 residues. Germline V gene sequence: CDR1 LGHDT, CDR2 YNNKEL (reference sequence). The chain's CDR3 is CASSQEWRSPLHF. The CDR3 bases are TGTGCCAGCAGCCAAGAATGGCGCTCACCCCTCCACTTT. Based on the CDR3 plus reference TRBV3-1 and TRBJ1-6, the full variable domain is DTAVSQTPKYLVTQMGNDKSIKCEQNLGHDTMYWYKQDSKKFLKIMFSYNNKELIINETVPNRFSPKSPDKAHLNLHINSLELGDSAVYFCASSQEWRSPLHFGNGTRLTVT.

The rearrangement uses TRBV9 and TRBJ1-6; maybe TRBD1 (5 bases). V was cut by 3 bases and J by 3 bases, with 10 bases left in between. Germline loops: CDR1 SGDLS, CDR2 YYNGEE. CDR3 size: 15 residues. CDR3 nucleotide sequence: TGTGCCAGCAGCGCCGACGACAGCTATAATTCACCCCTCCACTTT. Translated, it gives CASSADDSYNSPLHF.

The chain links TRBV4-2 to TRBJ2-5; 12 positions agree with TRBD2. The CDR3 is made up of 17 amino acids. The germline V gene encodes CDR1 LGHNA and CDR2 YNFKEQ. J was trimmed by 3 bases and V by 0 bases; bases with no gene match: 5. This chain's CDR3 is CASSQDSGLAGEETQYF. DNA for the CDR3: TGTGCCAGCAGCCAAGACTCGGGACTAGCGGGCGAAGAGACCCAGTACTTC.

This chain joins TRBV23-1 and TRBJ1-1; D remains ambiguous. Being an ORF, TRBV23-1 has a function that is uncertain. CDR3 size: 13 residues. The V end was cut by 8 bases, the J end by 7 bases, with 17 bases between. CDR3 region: CASGTGREGEAFF. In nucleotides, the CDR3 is TGCGCCAGCGGTACCGGGAGGGAGGGTGAAGCTTTCTTT.

The DNA for the CDR3 is TGCGCCAGCAGCTTGGAGGGGGTCAGGGGAGACAATGAGCAGTTCTTC. It yields the protein CASSLEGVRGDNEQFF. This rearrangement joins TRBV5-1 to TRBJ2-1; a weak D match, TRBD1 (6 bases). The CDR3 is 16 residues long. V gave up 0 bases and J gave up 5 bases, with 15 bases separating them. In germline, CDR1 is SGHRS, CDR2 YFSETQ.

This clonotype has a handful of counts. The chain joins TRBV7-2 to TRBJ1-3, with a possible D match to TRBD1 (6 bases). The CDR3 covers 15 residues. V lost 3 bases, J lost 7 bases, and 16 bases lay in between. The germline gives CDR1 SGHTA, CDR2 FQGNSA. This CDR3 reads CASSLYRVPSNTIYF. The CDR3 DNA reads TGTGCCAGCAGCTTGTACAGGGTACCCTCGAACACCATATATTTT.

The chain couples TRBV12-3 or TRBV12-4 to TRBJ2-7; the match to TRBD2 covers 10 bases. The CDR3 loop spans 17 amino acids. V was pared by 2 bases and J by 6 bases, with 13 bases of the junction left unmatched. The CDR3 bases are TGTGCCAGCAGTTTATGGGCTAGCGGGGGCCTGTTGGGCGAGCAGTACTTC. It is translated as CASSLWASGGLLGEQYF.